A single sample gave rise to the 3 T cell receptor beta chains below, sequenced in a study of T cell responses to AZD1222 COVID-19 vaccine. Clones were read by immunoSEQ multiplex PCR, and TCRdb kept only the in-frame ones, dropping some. Of over 130,000 clones detected, about 95% appear once; the ten largest clones hold around 1.3%. The material sequenced was peripheral blood, taken on day 0 of AZD1222 vaccination. Receptors originate from an adult in good health.

The rearrangement joins TRBV19 to TRBJ1-2, with D possibly matching TRBD1 (5 bases). Germline V CDR1 and CDR2: LNHDA, SQIVND (reference sequence). The CDR3 length is 13 residues. V lost 5 bases and J 4 bases, leaving 11 bases between the germline ends. The CDR3 loop reads CASSPGSGYGYTF. The DNA of the CDR3 is TGTGCCAGTAGTCCAGGGAGTGGCTATGGCTACACCTTC.

This chain connects TRBV5-1 to TRBJ1-3; D is ambiguous. CDR1 SGHRS and CDR2 YFSETQ come from the germline V gene. V was cut by 3 bases and J by 1 base, with 5 bases left in between. CDR3 length equals 13 residues. For the CDR3, the DNA is TGCGCCAGCAGCTCCTATTCTGGAAACACCATATATTTT. Translation: CASSSYSGNTIYF. The full variable domain, with the rest looked up from reference TRBV5-1 and TRBJ1-3, is KAGVTQTPRYLIKTRGQQVTLSCSPISGHRSVSWYQQTPGQGLQFLFEYFSETQRNKGNFPGRFSGRQFSNSRSEMNVSTLELGDSALYLCASSSYSGNTIYFGEGSWLTVV.

This chain joins TRBV20-1 and TRBJ2-6; D remains unclear. V was pared by 3 bases and J by 4 bases, with 4 bases between. CDR1 and CDR2 from the germline V gene are DFQATT and SNEGSKA (reference sequence). This CDR3 is built from 12 residues. CDR3 amino acids: CSASTGANVLTF. CDR3 DNA: TGCAGTGCTAGTACCGGGGCCAACGTCCTGACTTTC.